Each of the 15 T cell receptor beta chains below was sequenced from the same sample in a study of blood T cells in healthy people across ages. Primed by a sample-barcoded 5' primer and a J-beta primer mix, a second PCR proceeded for roughly 7 to 12 cycles. TCRdb processed the 5' RACE reads anew with MiXCR; each CDR3 protein has one entry. The sample consists of about 2 million distinct CDR3 sequences, about 49% of them appearing once. Sequences were obtained from blood. These receptors all stem from a woman between 35 and 50 years old in good health.

This clonotype was seen a handful of times. This chain uses TRBV7-2 with TRBJ2-1; D is possibly TRBD2 (6 bases). The CDR3 sequence is 15 residues long. V dropped 1 base and J dropped 8 bases, with 15 bases sitting between them. Germline V gives CDR1 SGHTA, CDR2 FQGNSA. The DNA of the CDR3 is TGTGCCAGCAGCTTAGGCGGGAACTATCAGGATGAGCAGTTCTTC. Translating it yields CASSLGGNYQDEQFF.

The V and J genes are TRBV7-9 and TRBJ1-1; tentatively, D is TRBD1 (5 bases). The germline V gene encodes CDR1 SEHNR and CDR2 FQNEAQ (reference sequence). This CDR3 is built from 15 residues. V lost 7 bases, J lost 0 bases, and 15 bases lay in between. CDR3 sequence: CASTLGESMNTEAFF. In nucleotides, the CDR3 is TGTGCCAGCACCCTGGGGGAATCCATGAACACTGAAGCTTTCTTT.

V gene TRBV12-3 or TRBV12-4 combines with J gene TRBJ2-3, with 12 bases aligning to TRBD1. V shed 1 base and J 14 bases; nucleotides not matched to a gene: 4. This CDR3 contains 13 residues. For the CDR3, the DNA is TGTGCCAGCAGTTTAGTCGGGACAGGGGGCGCGTATTTT. It is translated as CASSLVGTGGAYF.

The chain recombines TRBV28 with TRBJ1-2; possibly TRBD1 for D (5 bases). CDR1 is MDHEN, CDR2 SYDVKM, per germline. The CDR3 extends over 14 amino acids. V shed 7 bases and J shed 6 bases, with 18 bases lying between them. CDR3 loop: CASTIGRGGDGYTF. The CDR3 DNA reads TGTGCCAGCACTATTGGTAGGGGCGGGGATGGCTACACCTTC.

This clonotype showed up just once. V and J are TRBV7-9 and TRBJ2-3, with 9 bases fitting TRBD2. This CDR3 comprises 15 residues. Germline V gene data show CDR1 as SEHNR and CDR2 as FQNEAQ (reference sequence). Trimming took 5 bases from V and 5 from J; bases not matched to a gene: 8. The CDR3 sequence is CASSPRLADGDTQYF. In DNA form, the CDR3 reads TGTGCCAGCAGCCCCCGACTAGCGGACGGAGATACGCAGTATTTT.

The V gene is TRBV5-1, the J gene TRBJ1-4; 7 bases align to TRBD1. Germline CDR1 reads SGHRS; CDR2 reads YFSETQ. The CDR3 is 16 amino acids. V was pared by 3 bases and J by 5 bases, with 10 bases of the junction left unmatched. DNA of the CDR3: TGCGCCAGCAGCTATGGAGACAGGGATCGGAATGAAAAACTGTTTTTT. Its protein product is CASSYGDRDRNEKLFF.

V gene TRBV20-1 combines with J gene TRBJ2-5, with D perhaps matching TRBD2 (5 bases). The J call is uncertain, as TRBJ2-7 better fits the DNA end. Germline assignment: CDR1 DFQATT and CDR2 SNEGSKA (reference sequence). CDR3 length: 12 residues. The CDR3 DNA is TGCAGTGCTCTGGTACCCCGGGGCGAGCAGTACTTC. It translates to CSALVPRGEQYF.

The rearrangement joins TRBV6-5 to TRBJ2-3; weak D call: TRBD2 (6 bases). This CDR3 has 15 amino acids. Per the germline V gene, CDR1 is MNHEY and CDR2 is SVGAGI. V lost 0 bases to trimming and J lost 11 bases, with 18 bases between them. The CDR3 sequence: CASSYSRDSPPLQYF. The CDR3 nucleotides read TGTGCCAGCAGTTACTCGCGGGACTCCCCTCCCCTGCAGTATTTT.

This clonotype was seen more than once but under ten times. The chain carries TRBV12-3 or TRBV12-4 and TRBJ2-7, with no clear D. V gave up 5 bases and J gave up 2 bases, with 13 bases separating them. The CDR3 spans 14 residues. The chain's CDR3 is CASSPPSSAYEQYF. CDR3 sequence (DNA): TGTGCCAGCAGTCCCCCGTCGTCCGCCTACGAGCAGTACTTC.

A few counts support this clonotype. A much bigger clone sits one base away, suggesting this may be a read error. This chain joins TRBV25-1 and TRBJ2-5; TRBD1 agrees at 7 bases. The V and J ends lost 5 bases and 11 bases, in that order; junction bases with no gene match: 14. Per germline, CDR1 MGHDK and CDR2 SYGVNS. The CDR3 is 14 residues long. The CDR3: CASSLRGRTNGQYF. As DNA, the CDR3 is TGTGCCAGCAGTCTGAGGGGGCGTACGAACGGGCAGTACTTC.

This clonotype was found many times. The chain has TRBV10-3 and TRBJ1-2; unclear D gene. V was pared by 0 bases and J by 0 bases, with 5 bases between. The V gene's germline CDR1 is ENHRY and CDR2 SYGVKD. CDR3 length: 14 amino acids. CDR3 in DNA: TGTGCCATCAGTGAGTCGGGGACTAACTATGGCTACACCTTC. Its protein is CAISESGTNYGYTF.

The chain joins TRBV6-2 or TRBV6-3 to TRBJ2-7, with TRBD1 matching over 7 bases. Germline values: CDR1 MNHEY, CDR2 SVGEGT. V shed 0 bases and J 3 bases; nucleotides not matched to a gene: 11. The length of the CDR3 is 17 residues. The CDR3 spells CASSYSLTTDRVYEQYF. The DNA for the CDR3 is TGTGCCAGCAGTTACTCGTTAACTACCGACAGGGTCTACGAGCAGTACTTC.

The J gene is TRBJ1-2, the V gene TRBV14; D uncertain. V gave up 5 bases and J gave up 4 bases, with 17 bases separating them. Germline assignment: CDR1 SGHDN and CDR2 FVKESK. This CDR3 region has 15 residues. CDR3 bases: TGTGCCAGCAGCTCACTACTGCCCGCAGCCTATGGCTACACCTTC. The encoded protein is CASSSLLPAAYGYTF.

The chain employs TRBV5-5 and TRBJ2-3; D may match TRBD1 or TRBD2 (7 bases each). Per germline, CDR1 SGHKS and CDR2 YYEKEE (reference sequence). CDR3 size: 15 residues. Trimming cost V 4 bases and J 1 base, with 13 bases left between them. The CDR3 reads CASSQGGVGTDTQYF. The CDR3 DNA is TGTGCCAGCAGCCAGGGGGGGGTTGGCACAGATACGCAGTATTTT. Using reference TRBV5-5 and TRBJ2-3 for the parts outside the CDR3, the full variable domain is DAGVTQSPTHLIKTRGQQVTLRCSPISGHKSVSWYQQVLGQGPQFIFQYYEKEERGRGNFPDRFSARQFPNYSSELNVNALLLGDSALYLCASSQGGVGTDTQYFGPGTRLTVL.

Of note for this clonotype: One junction end disagrees with the germline gene, perhaps due to a read error. V and J are TRBV29-1 and TRBJ2-1; no firm D call. Germline V CDR1 and CDR2: SQVTM, ANQGSEA. The CDR3 covers 12 residues. DNA of the CDR3: TGCAACGTTGTCGTACCCATCCACGAGCAGTTCTTC. Amino acids: CNVVVPIHEQFF.